This T cell receptor beta chain was identified during a study of cytomegalovirus exposure and HLA in healthy donors. The study, taken as a whole, reports: The sole available immune exposure information was CMV serostatus. Overall, approximately 150 TCR beta chains were annotated as cytomegalovirus-associated. Later analysis associated a missense DCLRE1C variant with TCR beta V- and J-gene trimming. The analysis excluded some indistinguishable V segments, including TRBV6-2 and TRBV6-3.

CDR1 and CDR2 (germline): SGHDN, FVKESK. This CDR3 has 16 residues. The V gene end was trimmed by 1 base and the J gene end by 4 bases; junction bases not matched to a gene: 4. With regard to this clone: Its specificity is unknown.

PCR involved 60 Vbeta and 13 Jbeta primers. Profiling relied on immunoSEQ multiplex PCR, and the TCRdb table lists in-frame clones only, not all of them. The profile shows roughly 130,000 clones, 70% to 85% of them singletons. The receptor comes from a man aged 45-65 years in good health and CMV-seronegative. Sequenced sample: PBMCs. V gene TRBV14 combines with J gene TRBJ1-6; 7 positions agree with TRBD1. CDR3 sequence (DNA): TGTGCCAGCAGCCAAGTCGCAGGGGGGTATAATTCACCCCTCCACTTT. Translated, it gives CASSQVAGGYNSPLHF. Complete variable domain (other parts from reference TRBV14 and TRBJ1-6): EAGVTQFPSHSVIEKGQTVTLRCDPISGHDNLYWYRRVMGKEIKFLLHFVKESKQDESGMPNNRFLAERTGGTYSTLKVQPAELEDSGVYFCASSQVAGGYNSPLHFGNGTRLTVT.